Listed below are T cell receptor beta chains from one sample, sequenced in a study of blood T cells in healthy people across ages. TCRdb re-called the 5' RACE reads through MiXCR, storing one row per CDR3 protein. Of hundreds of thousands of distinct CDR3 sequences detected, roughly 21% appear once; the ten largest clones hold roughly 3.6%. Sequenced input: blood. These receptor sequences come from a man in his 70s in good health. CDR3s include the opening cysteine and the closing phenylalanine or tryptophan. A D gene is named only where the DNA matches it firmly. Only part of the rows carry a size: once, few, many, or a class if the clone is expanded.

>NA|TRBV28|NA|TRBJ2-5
TGTGCCACCACAACTCTGGAGACCCAGTACTTC
CATTTLETQYF
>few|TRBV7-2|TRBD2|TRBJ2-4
TGTGCCAGCAGCTTAGAGAGCGGGAATGTCAAAAACATTCAGTACTTC
CASSLESGNVKNIQYF
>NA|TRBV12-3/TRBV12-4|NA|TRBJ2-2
TGTGCCAGCAGTCTAACAGAGGGAGGCGGGGAGCTGTTTTTT
CASSLTEGGGELFF
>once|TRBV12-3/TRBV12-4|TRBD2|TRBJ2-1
TGTGCCAGCAGTGGAGAACGGTGGGGACTAGCGGGGGCCTCCTACAATGAGCAGTTCTTC
CASSGERWGLAGASYNEQFF
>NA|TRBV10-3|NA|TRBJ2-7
TGTGCCACCTCGCCCGACTCCTACGAGCAGTACTTC
CATSPDSYEQYF
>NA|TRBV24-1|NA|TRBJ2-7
TGTGCCACCAGTGAAGGGACTCCTCCCTACGAGCAGTACTTC
CATSEGTPPYEQYF
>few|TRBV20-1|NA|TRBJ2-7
TGCAGTGCTAGTGGGAGCGGTCCCCGGGACGAGCAGTACTTC
CSASGSGPRDEQYF
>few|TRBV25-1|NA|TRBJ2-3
TGTGCCAGCAGTGAAATGTCGGCCACAGATACGCAGTATTTT
CASSEMSATDTQYF
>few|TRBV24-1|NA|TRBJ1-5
TGTGCCACCAGTGATTCCAGGGCGCAGCCCCAGCATTTT
CATSDSRAQPQHF
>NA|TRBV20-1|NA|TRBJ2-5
TGCAGTGCTAGAGCGGCGGGTATGGGAAAAGAGACCCAGTACTTC
CSARAAGMGKETQYF
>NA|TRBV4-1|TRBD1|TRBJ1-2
TGCGCCAGCAGCCAAGAGACAGGGGTGGTCTATGGCTACACCTTC
CASSQETGVVYGYTF
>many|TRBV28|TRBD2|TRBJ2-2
TGTGCCAGCAGTCAGACTAGCGGGAGGGGCACCGGGGAGCTGTTTTTT
CASSQTSGRGTGELFF
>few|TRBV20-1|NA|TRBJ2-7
TGCAGTGCTAGAGTTCCCCTAGCCGAGCAGTACTTC
CSARVPLAEQYF
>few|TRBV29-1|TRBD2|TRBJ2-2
TGCAGCGTTGCGGGACTAGCGGCCGGGGAGCTGTTTTTT
CSVAGLAAGELFF
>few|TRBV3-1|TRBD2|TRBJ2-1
TGTGCCACCCGGACTAGCGGGGCGAATGAGCAGTTCTTC
CATRTSGANEQFF
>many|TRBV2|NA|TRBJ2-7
TGTGCCAGCAGTGGGCTGAGCGCCTCCTACGAGCAGTACTTC
CASSGLSASYEQYF
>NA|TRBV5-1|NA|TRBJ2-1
TGCGCCAGCAGCTTGGGGGCGCACCCAGGTTCGGATGAGCAGTTCTTC
CASSLGAHPGSDEQFF
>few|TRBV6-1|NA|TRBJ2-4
TGTGCCAGCAGTGAAGCGCTTGGGAGTCCCGTGAAAAACATTCAGTACTTC
CASSEALGSPVKNIQYF
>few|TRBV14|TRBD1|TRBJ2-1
TGTGCCAGCAGCCAGTTGGACAGGGGACTTACCATCTCCTACAATGAGCAGTTCTTC
CASSQLDRGLTISYNEQFF
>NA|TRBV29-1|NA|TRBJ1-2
TGCAGCGTTGTATGGTCGGGGGTCTATGGCTACACCTTC
CSVVWSGVYGYTF
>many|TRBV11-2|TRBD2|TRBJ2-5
TGTGCCAGCAGCCTAGCGGGGGTTATGGAGACCCAGTACTTC
CASSLAGVMETQYF
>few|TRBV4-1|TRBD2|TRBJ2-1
TGCGCCAGCAGCCAAGATGTTGGACTAGCGCCGAATGAGCAGTTCTTC
CASSQDVGLAPNEQFF
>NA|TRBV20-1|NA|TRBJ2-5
TGCAGTGCTAATTTGGCTACACAAGAGACCCAGTACTTC
CSANLATQETQYF
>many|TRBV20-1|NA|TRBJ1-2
TGCAGTGCTAGAGACAAGAACTATGGCTACACCTTC
CSARDKNYGYTF